Listed here are 5 T cell receptor beta chains from one sample, sequenced in a study of human T cells and chemical hapten exposure. Time point noted: patch test 1, 2 weeks after DPC sensitization. Regarding treatment: therapeutic diphenylcyclopropenone sensitization with weekly scalp DPC. TCRdb reanalysed the RACE reads using MiXCR and keeps one entry per CDR3 protein. The sample yields some 83,000 distinct CDR3 sequences, roughly 10% seen once. This specimen was whole blood, taken in connection with sensitization to the hapten diphenylcyclopropenone (DPC). The receptors come from a woman aged 45-60 years with alopecia areata. Some clones in this sample may be carry-over from other donors' samples.

The chain carries TRBV12-3 or TRBV12-4 and TRBJ1-2, with TRBD1 identical over 8 bases. The CDR3 consists of 14 residues. V shed 3 bases and J 8 bases; nucleotides not matched to a gene: 8. DNA for the CDR3: TGTGCCAGCAGTTTCCCCGGGACAGGAGGGGGCTACACCTTC. This codes for CASSFPGTGGGYTF.

In its sample, this clonotype was seen many times. This chain uses TRBV20-1 with TRBJ2-3; D call uncertain. Between the trimmed V and J ends, which lost 0 bases and 2 bases, there was a span of 15 bases. This CDR3 comprises 16 residues. In germline, CDR1 is DFQATT, CDR2 SNEGSKA (reference sequence). The CDR3 sequence: CSAREFPTTDTDTQYF. For the CDR3, the DNA is TGCAGTGCTAGAGAGTTCCCAACAACCGACACAGATACGCAGTATTTT.

In its sample, this clonotype was seen many times. This chain links TRBV7-2 with TRBJ1-5, with D possibly matching TRBD1 (5 bases). This CDR3 is 15 amino acids long. Germline V gene sequence: CDR1 SGHTA, CDR2 FQGNSA. Trimming stripped 2 bases from V and 4 bases from J, with 12 bases between. CDR3 in DNA: TGTGCCAGCAGCTTAAACCGGGACCGTAATCAGCCCCAGCATTTT. The encoded protein is CASSLNRDRNQPQHF.

The chain links TRBV28 to TRBJ1-1, with D possibly being TRBD1 (6 bases). Trimming pared 7 bases from V and 7 bases from J, leaving 16 bases between. The germline V gene encodes CDR1 MDHEN and CDR2 SYDVKM. The CDR3 contains 13 residues. The CDR3 protein is CASTLQGMLEAFF. CDR3 bases: TGTGCCAGCACACTACAGGGAATGCTTGAAGCTTTCTTT.

The chain recombines TRBV11-2 with TRBJ2-3, with 10 bases that match TRBD2. The CDR3 extends over 16 amino acids. Trimming at V came to 1 base and at J to 3 bases, leaving 4 bases not matched to a gene. CDR1 and CDR2 (germline): SGHAT, FQNNGV. The CDR3 nucleotides read TGTGCCAGCAGCTTAGGGGCTAGCGGGAGAACAGATACGCAGTATTTT. Its protein is CASSLGASGRTDTQYF. The complete variable domain, with remaining parts taken from reference TRBV11-2 and TRBJ2-3, reads EAGVAQSPRYKIIEKRQSVAFWCNPISGHATLYWYQQILGQGPKLLIQFQNNGVVDDSQLPKDRFSAERLKGVDSTLKIQPAKLEDSAVYLCASSLGASGRTDTQYFGPGTRLTVL.